This T cell receptor (beta chain) was retrieved from a study of blood T cell repertoires in COVID-19. TCRdb's table, derived via immunoSEQ multiplex PCR, lists solely in-frame clones and lacks some. This sample yields 130,000 to 150,000 clones, of which around 81% are seen a single time; 10% to 15% belongs to the top ten. This TCR came from a man aged 60 to 75 with active or convalescent COVID-19. The specimen was peripheral blood.

DNA of the CDR3: TGTGCCAGCAGTCACGAAACCGGACTAGGTAGCACAGATACGCAGTATTTT. This sequence encodes CASSHETGLGSTDTQYF. The rearrangement links TRBV6-2 or TRBV6-3 to TRBJ2-3, with 7 bases identical to TRBD2. The CDR3 is 17 residues long. Trimming at V came to 5 bases and at J to 0 bases, leaving 11 bases not matched to a gene. Germline V CDR1 and CDR2: MNHEY, SVGEGT.